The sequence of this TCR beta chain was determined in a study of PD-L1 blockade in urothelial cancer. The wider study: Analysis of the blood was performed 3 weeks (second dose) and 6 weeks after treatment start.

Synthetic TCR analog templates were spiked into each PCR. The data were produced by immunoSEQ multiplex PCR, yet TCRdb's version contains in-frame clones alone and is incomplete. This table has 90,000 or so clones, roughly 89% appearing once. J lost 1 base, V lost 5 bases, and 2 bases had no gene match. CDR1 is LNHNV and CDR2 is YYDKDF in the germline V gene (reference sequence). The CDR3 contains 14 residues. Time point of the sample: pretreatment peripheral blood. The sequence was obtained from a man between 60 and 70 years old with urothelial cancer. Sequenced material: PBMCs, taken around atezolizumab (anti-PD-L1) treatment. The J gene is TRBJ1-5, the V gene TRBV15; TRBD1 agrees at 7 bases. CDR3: CATSLGQSNQPQHF. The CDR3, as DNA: TGTGCCACCAGCCTGGGACAGAGCAATCAGCCCCAGCATTTT.